These 28 T cell receptor beta chains came from one sample sequenced in a study of blood T cell repertoires in COVID-19. Assay used: immunoSEQ multiplex PCR; TCRdb lists only in-frame clones, some missing. The sample has under 150,000 clones; about 86% are singletons. Sequenced material: peripheral blood. Receptors were obtained from a woman aged 50 to 60 who had recovered from COVID-19.

The rearrangement uses TRBV2 and TRBJ2-1, with TRBD2 matching 11 bases. This CDR3 has 14 residues. The junction had 6 bases not matched to a gene; V was cut back by 10 bases and J by 4 bases. Germline V gene data show CDR1 as SNHLY and CDR2 as FYNNEI. The CDR3 DNA follows: TGTGCCATACTGACTAGCGGGATGTACAATGAGCAGTTCTTC. This sequence encodes CAILTSGMYNEQFF. Looking up the rest from reference TRBV2 and TRBJ2-1 gives the full variable domain: EPEVTQTPSHQVTQMGQEVILRCVPISNHLYFYWYRQILGQKVEFLVSFYNNEISEKSEIFDDQFSVERPDGSNFTLKIRSTKLEDSAMYFCAILTSGMYNEQFFGPGTRLTVL.

The V and J genes are TRBV4-1 and TRBJ1-6; D might be TRBD1 (5 bases). The CDR3 runs to 15 residues. The germline CDR1 and CDR2 sequences are MGHRA and YSYEKL. Deletions cut 4 bases from V and 7 bases from J, with 14 bases between. CDR3 sequence (DNA): TGCGCCAGCAGCCCCGCGGGACTCCTAAATTCACCCCTCCACTTT. Protein product: CASSPAGLLNSPLHF.

This clone turned up a few times. The V and J genes are TRBV11-2 and TRBJ1-2, with a tentative D call TRBD1 (5 bases). The germline V and J ends were trimmed by 5 bases and 0 bases, with 13 bases remaining between them. The CDR3 runs 15 residues. CDR1 SGHAT and CDR2 FQNNGV come from the germline V gene. DNA of the CDR3: TGTGCCAGCAGCACTGGCACAGGTCCTAACTATGGCTACACCTTC. Translating gives CASSTGTGPNYGYTF. The whole variable domain, filled in from reference TRBV11-2 and TRBJ1-2, reads EAGVAQSPRYKIIEKRQSVAFWCNPISGHATLYWYQQILGQGPKLLIQFQNNGVVDDSQLPKDRFSAERLKGVDSTLKIQPAKLEDSAVYLCASSTGTGPNYGYTFGSGTRLTVV.

This clone was counted a few times. J is TRBJ2-7 and V is TRBV2; 8 bases fit TRBD1. J gave up 3 bases and V 5 bases, and 9 bases lay outside the gene matches. There are 15 residues in the CDR3. CDR1 is SNHLY and CDR2 is FYNNEI in the germline V gene. CDR3 protein: CASSRNRGTSYEQYF. CDR3 sequence (DNA): TGTGCCAGCAGTCGAAACAGGGGGACGAGCTACGAGCAGTACTTC.

The chain recombines TRBV9 with TRBJ2-7; 9 bases are a match to TRBD2. Germline V lookup: CDR1 SGDLS, CDR2 YYNGEE. V gave up 0 bases and J gave up 7 bases; unmatched junction bases: 11. This CDR3 has 16 amino acids. The CDR3 protein is CASSVDFAGGPGEQYF. The CDR3 DNA sequence: TGTGCCAGCAGCGTAGATTTCGCGGGGGGGCCGGGTGAGCAGTACTTC.

The chain carries TRBV6-5 and TRBJ2-7; 7 bases agree with TRBD1. Looked up from germline, CDR1 is MNHEY and CDR2 is SVGAGI. Trimming at V came to 6 bases and at J to 2 bases, leaving 10 bases not matched to a gene. There are 15 residues in the CDR3. The DNA for the CDR3 is TGTGCCAGCAGCCCCTGGGACAGAGTTCCCTACGAGCAGTACTTC. Translation gives CASSPWDRVPYEQYF.

This clone was found a few times. This chain links TRBV18 with TRBJ2-1, with 9 bases fitting TRBD2. The ends lost 3 bases at V and 0 bases at J; junction bases unmatched: 0. The CDR3 has 15 amino acids. Germline V gene data show CDR1 as KGHSH and CDR2 as LQKENI. CDR3 coding DNA: TGTGCCAGCTCACCGCGGGAGGGCTCCTACAATGAGCAGTTCTTC. Translating it yields CASSPREGSYNEQFF.

The chain recombines TRBV7-9 with TRBJ2-7; 9 nucleotides agree with TRBD2. Trimming removed 4 bases from V and 4 bases from J; junction bases left unmatched: 17. Germline loops: CDR1 SEHNR, CDR2 FQNEAQ (reference sequence). The CDR3 is 18 amino acids. The chain's CDR3 is CASSSTPTSGHLDYEQYF. CDR3 in DNA: TGTGCCAGCAGCTCTACTCCAACTAGCGGGCACCTTGATTACGAGCAGTACTTC. Variable domain in full (rest from reference TRBV7-9 and TRBJ2-7): DTGVSQNPRHKITKRGQNVTFRCDPISEHNRLYWYRQTLGQGPEFLTYFQNEAQLEKSRLLSDRFSAERPKGSFSTLEIQRTEQGDSAMYLCASSSTPTSGHLDYEQYFGPGTRLTVT.

J is TRBJ1-2 and V is TRBV2; TRBD1 matches at 7 bases. CDR1 is SNHLY, CDR2 FYNNEI, per germline. The trim removed 6 bases at V and 8 bases at J, leaving 9 bases unmatched. The CDR3 runs to 13 residues. CDR3 sequence (DNA): TGTGCCAGCAGAACCACAGGGGCGATCGGCTACACCTTC. It encodes CASRTTGAIGYTF. Filled out from reference TRBV2 and TRBJ1-2, the complete variable domain reads EPEVTQTPSHQVTQMGQEVILRCVPISNHLYFYWYRQILGQKVEFLVSFYNNEISEKSEIFDDQFSVERPDGSNFTLKIRSTKLEDSAMYFCASRTTGAIGYTFGSGTRLTVV.

V and J are TRBV29-1 and TRBJ1-4, with TRBD1 identical over 7 bases. This CDR3 is built from 13 residues. Germline assignment: CDR1 SQVTM and CDR2 ANQGSEA. The DNA of the CDR3 is TGCGCCGGCAGGGGGTGGGTTGGCGAAAAACTGTTTTTT. Encoded protein: CAGRGWVGEKLFF.

The rearrangement uses TRBV3-1 (or the pseudogene TRBV3-2) and TRBJ1-6; 8 bases are shared with TRBD1. The CDR3 loop spans 15 amino acids. The junction had 6 bases not matched to a gene; V was cut back by 4 bases and J by 7 bases. CDR1 and CDR2 from the germline V gene are LGHDT and YNNKEL (reference sequence). This CDR3 is CASSLLGQGNSPLHF. CDR3 in DNA: TGTGCCAGCAGCCTTCTAGGACAGGGAAATTCACCCCTCCACTTT.

The chain has TRBV27 and TRBJ2-6; D perhaps matches TRBD1 (6 bases). The CDR3 length is 19 residues. V shed 5 bases and J shed 0 bases, with 20 bases lying between them. Looked up from germline, CDR1 is MNHEY and CDR2 is SMNVEV (reference sequence). The CDR3 loop is CASSETGALFHSGANVLTF. The CDR3, as DNA: TGTGCCAGCAGTGAGACAGGCGCCTTGTTTCACTCTGGGGCCAACGTCCTGACTTTC. Filled out from reference TRBV27 and TRBJ2-6, the complete variable domain reads EAQVTQNPRYLITVTGKKLTVTCSQNMNHEYMSWYRQDPGLGLRQIYYSMNVEVTDKGDVPEGYKVSRKEKRNFPLILESPSPNQTSLYFCASSETGALFHSGANVLTFGAGSRLTVL.

The chain carries TRBV9 and TRBJ1-2; the D gene is possibly TRBD1 (6 bases). This CDR3 spans 15 amino acids. CDR1 SGDLS and CDR2 YYNGEE come from the germline V gene. V was trimmed by 0 bases and J by 1 base, leaving 10 bases between them. The CDR3 sequence is CASSVDGGRNYGYTF. The CDR3 DNA is TGTGCCAGCAGCGTAGACGGGGGGCGTAACTATGGCTACACCTTC.

The chain couples TRBV19 to TRBJ2-2; D is perhaps TRBD2 (6 bases). Germline loops: CDR1 LNHDA, CDR2 SQIVND (reference sequence). V lost 7 bases to trimming and J lost 1 base, with 13 bases between them. This CDR3 contains 15 residues. The CDR3 bases are TGTGCCAGTATAGGGTGGAGGGGGAACACCGGGGAGCTGTTTTTT. Encoded protein: CASIGWRGNTGELFF. The whole variable domain, remainder taken from reference TRBV19 and TRBJ2-2, is DGGITQSPKYLFRKEGQNVTLSCEQNLNHDAMYWYRQDPGQGLRLIYYSQIVNDFQKGDIAEGYSVSREKKESFPLTVTSAQKNPTAFYLCASIGWRGNTGELFFGEGSRLTVL.

V usage is TRBV6-5 and J usage is TRBJ2-7; possibly TRBD2 for D (5 bases). The CDR3 length is 15 residues. Trimming took off 4 bases at V and 5 bases at J, with 18 bases between the two ends. Germline V lookup: CDR1 MNHEY, CDR2 SVGAGI. The CDR3 DNA is TGTGCCAGCAGTTCCTGGTCAAGTTCGGGGAACGAGCAGTACTTC. Translated, it gives CASSSWSSSGNEQYF.

The V and J genes are TRBV6-1 and TRBJ2-4; D is uncertain. CDR3 length equals 14 residues. V lost 1 base, J lost 9 bases, and 13 bases lay in between. Germline assignment: CDR1 MNHNS and CDR2 SASEGT. The CDR3 nucleotides read TGTGCCAGCAGTGAAGGAGCTCCCCTAGGCATTCAGTACTTC. This encodes CASSEGAPLGIQYF.

The CDR3 sequence: CASSLGTSVNEQFF. CDR3 DNA sequence: TGTGCCAGCAGCTTAGGTACTAGCGTCAATGAGCAGTTCTTC. The chain is built from TRBV7-9 and TRBJ2-1; 7 positions match TRBD2. V gave up 1 base and J gave up 6 bases; unmatched junction bases: 3. The CDR3 loop spans 14 amino acids. The germline gives CDR1 SEHNR, CDR2 FQNEAQ (reference sequence).

The V call is TRBV6-2 or TRBV6-3, the J call TRBJ1-1; TRBD1 might be the D (6 bases). The CDR3 is 15 amino acids. Germline CDR1 and CDR2: MNHEY and SVGEGT. Trimming stripped 0 bases from V and 5 bases from J, with 13 bases between. The CDR3 nucleotides are TGTGCCAGCAGTTACTCAGGACAGCGGGGGACTGAAGCTTTCTTT. Translation: CASSYSGQRGTEAFF.

This clone was observed a single time. J is TRBJ2-1 and V is TRBV7-2; possible D gene TRBD2, 6 bases. Germline CDR1 reads SGHTA; CDR2 reads FQGNSA. CDR3 length: 15 amino acids. Trimming cost V 4 bases and J 0 bases, with 10 bases left between them. The CDR3 is CASSSAGISYNEQFF. DNA of the CDR3: TGTGCCAGCAGCTCGGCGGGAATCTCCTACAATGAGCAGTTCTTC.

The CDR3, as DNA: TGTGCCAGCAGTTACTCGTCGGGGTCAGGGCCCCAGCATTTT. This encodes CASSYSSGSGPQHF. This rearrangement joins TRBV6-6 to TRBJ1-5; D is unclear. CDR1 is MNHNY and CDR2 is SVGAGI in the germline V gene (reference sequence). The CDR3 is made up of 14 amino acids. V was shortened by 0 bases and J by 9 bases, with 12 bases between the two germline ends.

This chain joins TRBV3-1 (or the pseudogene TRBV3-2) and TRBJ2-7; 7 bases line up with TRBD1. Unmatched junction bases numbered 7, after V lost 3 bases and J lost 2 bases. CDR1 is LGHDT and CDR2 is YNNKEL in the germline V gene (reference sequence). The CDR3 has 15 amino acids. The CDR3 spells CASSHPRQGTYEQYF. The CDR3 bases are TGTGCCAGCAGCCACCCGAGACAGGGAACCTACGAGCAGTACTTC.

This chain links TRBV19 with TRBJ1-5; maybe TRBD1 (6 bases). Germline assignment: CDR1 LNHDA and CDR2 SQIVND (reference sequence). The CDR3 covers 14 residues. Trimming took 3 bases from V and 5 from J, leaving 11 bases between them. DNA for the CDR3: TGTGCCAGTAGTATCTACAGGGCCGATCAGCCCCAGCATTTT. Translated: CASSIYRADQPQHF. The full variable domain, rest sourced from reference TRBV19 and TRBJ1-5, is DGGITQSPKYLFRKEGQNVTLSCEQNLNHDAMYWYRQDPGQGLRLIYYSQIVNDFQKGDIAEGYSVSREKKESFPLTVTSAQKNPTAFYLCASSIYRADQPQHFGDGTRLSIL.

The table lists this clone with a count of one. This chain links TRBV15 with TRBJ2-4, with TRBD2 as a possible D gene (5 bases). V was clipped by 3 bases and J by 8 bases, with 14 bases between them. Germline V lookup: CDR1 LNHNV, CDR2 YYDKDF (reference sequence). This CDR3 is 14 amino acids long. CDR3 sequence reads: CATSSFRGIDIQYF. The CDR3 bases are TGTGCCACCAGCAGTTTCCGGGGAATTGACATTCAGTACTTC.

The count of this clone is one. The chain links TRBV27 to TRBJ2-5; unclear D gene. Germline V gives CDR1 MNHEY, CDR2 SMNVEV (reference sequence). The CDR3 has 11 residues. V dropped 3 bases and J dropped 4 bases, with 3 bases sitting between them. CDR3 residues: CASSFRETQYF. CDR3 bases: TGTGCCAGCAGTTTTCGAGAGACCCAGTACTTC.

V gene TRBV5-1 combines with J gene TRBJ1-1; perhaps TRBD1 as D (5 bases). V shed 4 bases and J shed 1 base, with 14 bases lying between them. Germline V gene lookup returns CDR1 SGHRS and CDR2 YFSETQ. The CDR3 covers 15 residues. The CDR3 nucleotides read TGCGCCAGCAGCCCGGTGGGGGGAGGGAACACTGAAGCTTTCTTT. Translation: CASSPVGGGNTEAFF.

This chain uses TRBV5-8 with TRBJ1-2; TRBD1 agrees at 8 bases. Germline assignment: CDR1 SGHTS and CDR2 YDEGEE. CDR3 size: 14 residues. With V trimmed by 2 bases and J by 4 bases, 4 bases remained unmatched. CDR3 loop: CASSFPGTGYGYTF. The CDR3 DNA follows: TGTGCCAGCAGCTTCCCCGGGACAGGCTATGGCTACACCTTC. Together with reference TRBV5-8 and TRBJ1-2, the CDR3 gives the full variable domain: EAGVTQSPTHLIKTRGQQATLRCSPISGHTSVYWYQQALGLGLQFLLWYDEGEERNRGNFPPRFSGRQFPNYSSELNVNALELEDSALYLCASSFPGTGYGYTFGSGTRLTVV.

The rearrangement uses TRBV5-1 and TRBJ1-3; 9 bases align to TRBD1. Germline CDR1 and CDR2: SGHRS and YFSETQ. This CDR3 is built from 16 residues. V was pared by 0 bases and J by 0 bases, with 1 base of the junction left unmatched. CDR3 in DNA: TGCGCCAGCAGCTTGGCGGGACAGGGCTCTGGAAACACCATATATTTT. It codes for CASSLAGQGSGNTIYF.

The rearrangement uses TRBV11-3 and TRBJ2-3; 8 bases are a match to TRBD1. V dropped 1 base and J dropped 6; count of bases not matched to a gene: 9. Germline CDR1 is SGHNT and CDR2 is YENEEA. The CDR3 consists of 16 residues. CDR3 in DNA: TGTGCCAGCAGCTTAGTAGTTGGGACAGGCTGGGATACGCAGTATTTT. Translating it yields CASSLVVGTGWDTQYF.